Reported below is one T cell receptor beta chain. The antigen is undetermined. The sample is drawn from a study of T-cell memory formation after mild COVID-19. The wider study: In these data, TCR clusters were largely donor specific. General study findings and limits: There were some responding clones in pre-infection memory, which suggested that cross-reactive memory had joined.

With constant-segment primers, 5'RACE yielded cDNA libraries of TCR alpha and TCR beta that carried sample barcodes and UMIs. TCRdb called the 5' RACE reads again in MiXCR, with one record for every CDR3 protein. The table lists about 470,000 distinct CDR3 sequences, 15% to 20% of them singletons. The length of the CDR3 is 15 residues. Germline assignment: CDR1 LGHNA and CDR2 YSLEER. The V end lost 1 base, the J end lost 2 bases, and 12 bases lay between the germline ends. This receptor was identified in an adult woman who had mild COVID-19 (a few samples of this study predate the infection). Cell type and time point are not known. Sequenced sample: PBMCs or a T cell subset sorted from them (not recorded which). The chain has TRBV4-3 and TRBJ2-7; D is ambiguous. The chain's CDR3 is CASSQVQAPTYEQYF. The DNA of the CDR3 is TGCGCCAGCAGCCAAGTCCAGGCTCCGACCTACGAGCAGTACTTC.